The entry that follows covers one TCR beta chain sequence. In the original processing: Reference gene primer amplification gave nucleated cell count estimates. The assay was immunoSEQ multiplex PCR, and TCRdb's table has in-frame clones only and misses some. V and J calls and clone size follow that table, whereas D and trimming were derived from the DNA. The profile shows fewer than 90,000 clones, around 87% of them singletons. The germline gives CDR1 SQVTM, CDR2 ANQGSEA. V lost 4 bases and J lost 6; bases outside the gene matches: 14. The CDR3 runs to 16 residues. The data were obtained in a study of blood T cell repertoires in COVID-19. The overall study: Specimens from acute and convalescent COVID-19 originated in the United States, Italy and Spain. T cells, B-cell-depleted T cells, or PBMCs supplied cDNA or gDNA.

This TCR derives from a male donor with acute or convalescent COVID-19. The source material was peripheral blood. The chain uses TRBV29-1 and TRBJ2-3; 9 nucleotides match TRBD2. The CDR3 nucleotides read TGCAGCGTTGGTAGAAGCGGGGGGCCGGGGGCCGATACGCAGTATTTT. Translated, it gives CSVGRSGGPGADTQYF.